The 21 T cell receptor beta chains below were found in one sample sequenced in a study of shared clonotypes between healthy human individuals. Some clones are missing from TCRdb's copy, which holds only in-frame ones; the method was immunoSEQ multiplex PCR. The data contain 400,000 to 550,000 clones, 65% to 80% of them singletons. What was sequenced was PBMCs. These receptors were taken from a woman aged 40 to 50 in good health. Some clones in this sample may be carry-over from other donors' samples.

A remark on this clone: This sample includes further DNA sequences coding for the same CDR3. V is TRBV27 and J is TRBJ1-1; D remains ambiguous. The germline gives CDR1 MNHEY, CDR2 SMNVEV (reference sequence). V lost 6 bases and J lost 1, with 9 bases in between. This CDR3 is 13 amino acids long. In DNA, the CDR3 is TGTGCCAGCAGCCTCGGGAGGAACACTGAAGCTTTCTTT. Its translation is CASSLGRNTEAFF.

The V call is TRBV2, the J call TRBJ1-1; 8 bases line up with TRBD1. Losses at the gene ends were 6 bases for V and 1 base for J; bases not matched to a gene: 4. This CDR3 contains 14 residues. Germline V gene data show CDR1 as SNHLY and CDR2 as FYNNEI. The chain's CDR3 is CASSGTGQNTEAFF. The CDR3 nucleotides read TGTGCCAGCAGCGGGACAGGTCAGAACACTGAAGCTTTCTTT.

This clone was found many times. This chain links TRBV21-1 with TRBJ2-6. TRBV21-1 is a pseudogene. This CDR3 spans 16 amino acids. This CDR3 reads CASSKVGISGANVLTF. In DNA, the CDR3 is TGTGCCAGCAGCAAAGTCGGCATCTCTGGGGCCAACGTCCTGACTTTC.

The V gene is TRBV6-1, the J gene TRBJ2-3, with D perhaps matching TRBD1 (5 bases). The CDR3 totals 14 residues. Germline CDR1 reads MNHNS; CDR2 reads SASEGT. The V gene lost 1 base and the J gene lost 3 bases, with 8 bases spanning the gap. The CDR3 sequence is CASSEVQGTDTQYF. The CDR3 nucleotides are TGTGCCAGCAGTGAAGTCCAGGGAACAGATACGCAGTATTTT.

Details on this clone: This specimen includes other DNA sequences encoding the same CDR3. The V call is TRBV28, the J call TRBJ1-2; tentatively, D is TRBD1 (5 bases). The V gene lost 3 bases and the J gene lost 4 bases, with 9 bases spanning the gap. The CDR3 covers 13 residues. Per the germline V gene, CDR1 is MDHEN and CDR2 is SYDVKM. The CDR3 protein is CASSLQGPYGYTF. The CDR3 nucleotides are TGTGCCAGCAGTTTGCAGGGTCCCTATGGCTACACCTTC.

This clone was seen more than once but under ten times. The chain employs TRBV5-6 and TRBJ2-1, with 10 bases that match TRBD2. Germline assignment: CDR1 SGHDT and CDR2 YYEEEE. CDR3 length: 18 residues. Losses at the gene ends were 1 base for V and 13 bases for J; bases not matched to a gene: 20. CDR3 sequence: CASSLPALGSGRPAVQFF. CDR3 DNA sequence: TGTGCCAGCAGCTTGCCCGCCCTGGGTAGCGGGAGGCCGGCAGTTCAGTTCTTC.

The chain uses TRBV9 and TRBJ2-1; D might be TRBD2 (6 bases). The CDR3 extends over 15 amino acids. Trimming pared 3 bases from V and 10 bases from J, leaving 20 bases between. Germline-derived CDR1 and CDR2 are SGDLS and YYNGEE. In nucleotides, the CDR3 is TGTGCCAGCAGCGGTACACCGGGACTTCTTATGGAGCAGTTCTTC. Protein product: CASSGTPGLLMEQFF.

This clone was recorded a few times. One end of the junction varies from germline; a read error may be responsible. Different DNA sequences within this sample yield the same CDR3. V and J are TRBV30 and TRBJ1-2, with 9 bases that match TRBD1. CDR1 is GTSNPN, CDR2 SVGIG, per germline (reference sequence). CDR3 length: 15 amino acids. CDR3 in DNA: TGCGCCTGGAGCCGGGACAGGGATGGGGACTATGGCTACACCTTC. This gives the protein CAWSRDRDGDYGYTF.

V is TRBV15 and J is TRBJ1-2; 7 bases match TRBD1. The CDR3 covers 16 residues. The germline V gene has CDR1 LNHNV and CDR2 YYDKDF (reference sequence). Germline trimming cut 5 bases from V and 4 bases from J; bases unmatched to any gene: 13. The CDR3 spells CATSPGRGGLGYGYTF. The CDR3 nucleotides read TGTGCCACCAGCCCCGGACGAGGGGGCTTGGGCTATGGCTACACCTTC.

J is TRBJ1-2 and V is TRBV27, with TRBD1 matching over 8 bases. J was trimmed by 0 bases and V by 3 bases; bases with no gene match: 15. From germline, CDR1 is MNHEY and CDR2 SMNVEV (reference sequence). This CDR3 has 19 residues. CDR3 in amino acids: CASSLNGATGGIPNYGYTF. CDR3 sequence (DNA): TGTGCCAGCAGTTTGAACGGGGCTACAGGGGGAATTCCTAACTATGGCTACACCTTC.

Points on this clone: This probably arose from a read error, given a far larger clone one base away. The genes are TRBV2 and TRBJ2-5; D is possibly TRBD1 (6 bases). This CDR3 spans 16 amino acids. V lost 8 bases, J lost 4 bases, and 23 bases lay in between. Germline V gene lookup returns CDR1 SNHLY and CDR2 FYNNEI. For the CDR3, the DNA is TGTGCCAGCTCTGTCAATACAGGGATGAACGGAGAGACCCAGTACTTC. Amino acids: CASSVNTGMNGETQYF.

The genes are TRBV7-6 and TRBJ2-1, with D unclear. Germline CDR1 reads SGHVS; CDR2 reads FNYEAQ. V gave up 5 bases and J gave up 7 bases, with 30 bases separating them. The CDR3 sequence is 19 residues long. CDR3 residues: CASSPRLVDLGKRVNEQFF. The DNA for the CDR3 is TGTGCCAGCAGCCCCCGGCTCGTGGATTTGGGAAAAAGGGTGAATGAGCAGTTCTTC.

The chain has TRBV15 and TRBJ2-1, with D perhaps matching TRBD2 (6 bases). V lost 0 bases and J 12 bases, leaving 15 bases between the germline ends. Germline CDR1 is LNHNV and CDR2 is YYDKDF (reference sequence). The CDR3 sequence is 14 residues long. The CDR3 spells CATSRDRSPEGQFF. As DNA, the CDR3 is TGTGCCACCAGCAGAGACCGATCGCCGGAGGGGCAGTTCTTC.

The chain couples TRBV27 to TRBJ2-3; D is ambiguous. V lost 3 bases and J 2 bases, leaving 12 bases between the germline ends. The CDR3 loop spans 15 amino acids. Germline values: CDR1 MNHEY, CDR2 SMNVEV (reference sequence). The CDR3 DNA is TGTGCCAGCAGTTTGTATGGGCAGATCACAGATACGCAGTATTTT. Its protein is CASSLYGQITDTQYF.

Regarding this clone: Other nucleotide sequences from this sample produce the same CDR3. The chain combines TRBV5-1 with TRBJ2-5; D call uncertain. The germline CDR1 and CDR2 sequences are SGHRS and YFSETQ. Trimming removed 0 bases from V and 2 bases from J, with 8 bases in between. The CDR3 totals 14 residues. The CDR3, as DNA: TGCGCCAGCAGCTTGGTGCCAGATCAAGAGACCCAGTACTTC. This translates into CASSLVPDQETQYF.

A single count supports this clone. The chain joins TRBV2 to TRBJ2-5; 10 bases agree with TRBD2. The CDR3 is 14 residues long. Trimming took 3 bases from V and 7 from J; bases not matched to a gene: 5. Looked up from germline, CDR1 is SNHLY and CDR2 is FYNNEI. The CDR3: CASSEDSGGGTQYF. CDR3 bases: TGTGCCAGCAGTGAGGACAGCGGGGGGGGGACCCAGTACTTC.

The chain uses TRBV4-1 and TRBJ1-2; perhaps TRBD1 as D (6 bases). V shed 1 base and J shed 5 bases, with 14 bases lying between them. Germline V CDR1 and CDR2: MGHRA, YSYEKL. The CDR3 contains 15 residues. CDR3 DNA: TGCGCCAGCAGCCAAGGGTCTGCCCAGGGGTATGGCTACACCTTC. Protein: CASSQGSAQGYGYTF.

The chain joins TRBV6-9 to TRBJ2-1, with TRBD1 as a possible D gene (6 bases). V lost 8 bases and J lost 2, with 10 bases in between. CDR3 length equals 13 residues. Germline-derived CDR1 and CDR2 are MNHGY and SVAAGI. The CDR3 is CASGTKTYNEQFF. The CDR3 DNA reads as TGTGCCAGCGGGACAAAAACCTACAATGAGCAGTTCTTC.

As for this clone: This sequence is one base from a far larger clone and is likely a read error. The chain recombines TRBV2 with TRBJ1-3; D gene unclear. V lost 8 bases to trimming and J lost 2 bases, with 10 bases between them. CDR3 length: 13 residues. Germline loops: CDR1 SNHLY, CDR2 FYNNEI. The CDR3 sequence is CASGGDPGNTIYF. DNA for the CDR3: TGTGCCAGCGGTGGGGATCCTGGAAACACCATATATTTT. Filled out from reference TRBV2 and TRBJ1-3, the complete variable domain reads EPEVTQTPSHQVTQMGQEVILRCVPISNHLYFYWYRQILGQKVEFLVSFYNNEISEKSEIFDDQFSVERPDGSNFTLKIRSTKLEDSAMYFCASGGDPGNTIYFGEGSWLTVV.

The rearrangement links TRBV7-9 to TRBJ2-1; TRBD2 agrees at 13 bases. The ends lost 6 bases at V and 4 bases at J; junction bases unmatched: 15. Germline lookup yields CDR1 SEHNR and CDR2 FQNEAQ (reference sequence). CDR3 length: 19 amino acids. CDR3 DNA sequence: TGTGCCAGCAGTTCCCCACACCGACTAGCGGGGGGTCTTTACAATGAGCAGTTCTTC. Its protein is CASSSPHRLAGGLYNEQFF.

In this sample, this clone turned up a few times. This chain connects TRBV5-1 to TRBJ2-7; D is perhaps TRBD2 (6 bases). The CDR3 spans 18 residues. Deletions cut 4 bases from V and 7 bases from J, with 30 bases between. Germline lookup yields CDR1 SGHRS and CDR2 YFSETQ. This chain's CDR3 is CASSPWVSPRPPAGEQYF. Here the CDR3 DNA reads TGCGCCAGCAGCCCTTGGGTCTCCCCTAGGCCACCGGCGGGGGAGCAGTACTTC.